This entry lists 9 T cell receptor beta chains sequenced from one sample in a study of vaccination and CD4 T cells after COVID-19. TCRdb reprocessed the PCR reads with MiXCR, giving one entry per CDR3 protein. This repertoire shows 15,000 to 17,000 distinct CDR3 sequences, 66% found once; its top ten account for roughly 1.1%. This sample comprised CD4+ T cells from blood, obtained after SARS-CoV-2 vaccination. The source is a human donor who had recovered from COVID-19.

As to this clonotype: One end of the junction is discordant with germline, which a read error may explain. The chain is built from TRBV7-9 and TRBJ1-1; D perhaps matches TRBD1 (5 bases). Germline values: CDR1 SEHNR, CDR2 FQNEAQ (reference sequence). This CDR3 comprises 12 residues. This CDR3 is CDSSLLGTEAFF. CDR3 DNA: TGTGACAGCAGCTTATTGGGGACCGAAGCTTTCTTT.

The rearrangement uses TRBV5-8 and TRBJ2-3, with D unclear. Germline V lookup: CDR1 SGHTS, CDR2 YDEGEE. The CDR3 is 13 residues long. Between the trimmed V and J ends, which lost 0 bases and 5 bases, there was a span of 7 bases. CDR3 sequence reads: CASSLVLRDTQYF. For the CDR3, the DNA is TGTGCCAGCAGCTTGGTGTTGAGAGATACGCAGTATTTT.

The chain joins TRBV7-2 to TRBJ2-7, with 7 nucleotides matching TRBD1. From germline, CDR1 is SGHTA and CDR2 FQGNSA. There are 13 residues in the CDR3. With V trimmed by 5 bases and J by 2 bases, 3 bases remained unmatched. CDR3 DNA: TGTGCCAGCAGCACAGACAGGGCCTACGAGCAGTACTTC. Translated: CASSTDRAYEQYF.

V usage is TRBV28 and J usage is TRBJ2-1; tentatively, D is TRBD2 (6 bases). Germline V gene lookup returns CDR1 MDHEN and CDR2 SYDVKM. The CDR3 spans 16 residues. Trimming left V 2 bases short and J 4 bases short, with 15 bases between. The CDR3 is CASSLERVGKYNEQFF. The CDR3 DNA follows: TGTGCCAGCAGTTTAGAGCGGGTGGGGAAATACAATGAGCAGTTCTTC.

The chain recombines TRBV20-1 with TRBJ1-2, with 8 bases that match TRBD1. The length of the CDR3 is 14 residues. J was trimmed by 3 bases and V by 0 bases; bases with no gene match: 3. From germline, CDR1 is DFQATT and CDR2 SNEGSKA (reference sequence). CDR3 protein: CSARDRGRDYGYTF. The CDR3, as DNA: TGCAGTGCTAGAGACAGGGGGCGCGACTATGGCTACACCTTC.

About this clonotype: The germline gene is not matched at one end of the junction; a read error may be the cause. V and J are TRBV6-5 and TRBJ1-1; TRBD1 matches at 8 bases. This CDR3 is 15 amino acids long. From germline, CDR1 is MNHEY and CDR2 SVGAGI. CDR3 coding DNA: TGTGCCAGCAGTTACGCCCACAGGGGGAACACCGAAGCTTTCTTT. This sequence encodes CASSYAHRGNTEAFF.

The chain links TRBV29-1 to TRBJ2-6, with D unresolved. This CDR3 has 12 amino acids. The germline CDR1 and CDR2 sequences are SQVTM and ANQGSEA. With 3 bases removed from V and 1 base from J, the gap between germline ends came to 1 base. CDR3 loop: CSVESGANVLTF. The CDR3 nucleotides are TGCAGCGTTGAGTCTGGGGCCAACGTCCTGACTTTC.

This clonotype has a single count. The V call is TRBV20-1, the J call TRBJ1-3; 10 bases line up with TRBD1. CDR1 and CDR2 from the germline V gene are DFQATT and SNEGSKA (reference sequence). Trimming cost V 0 bases and J 7 bases; bases outside gene matches: 9. CDR3 size: 16 residues. CDR3 residues: CSARDSRGQGFNTIYF. The CDR3 nucleotides are TGCAGTGCTAGAGATAGTAGGGGACAGGGGTTTAACACCATATATTTT.

V and J are TRBV28 and TRBJ1-5, with 8 bases lining up with TRBD1. CDR1 is MDHEN and CDR2 is SYDVKM in the germline V gene. The CDR3 length is 15 residues. Unmatched junction bases numbered 10, after V lost 6 bases and J lost 6 bases. CDR3 DNA: TGTGCCAGCAGCCCCGACAGGGGTGTAAGTCAGCCCCAGCATTTT. This codes for CASSPDRGVSQPQHF.